The text below deals with one T cell receptor (beta chain). Its specificity is unknown. These data originate in a study of Ad26.COV2.S vaccination and SARS-CoV-2 variants. Germline CDR1 and CDR2: MNHNY and SVGAGI (reference sequence). CDR3 length equals 12 residues. V was pared by 5 bases and J by 3 bases, with 7 bases between. Treatment denoted: 15 to 20 received Ad26.COV2.S at low or high dose, single or two shots; a few received placebo; per-sample allocation not given. Samples came from day 63 after the first vaccine or placebo injection. Notes on the study in general: In TCR breadth and depth analyses, total T cell responses may have been underestimated. Spike-specific TCR breadth ran higher among vaccine recipients than placebo recipients.

Libraries were prepared by immunoSEQ multiplex PCR; TCRdb keeps only in-frame clonotypes and omits some of them. This sample has hundreds of thousands of clones, with around four fifths found just once. This sequence originates from a person aged 18-65 years who received the Ad26.COV2.S COVID-19 vaccine or a placebo. This chain connects TRBV6-6 to TRBJ1-1, with D tentatively TRBD1 (5 bases). The sequencing here drew on peripheral blood, taken in a trial of Ad26.COV2.S vaccine versus placebo. The CDR3 DNA is TGTGCCAGCAGTGACAGATACACTGAAGCTTTCTTT. Its translation: CASSDRYTEAFF.